This T cell receptor (beta chain) originates from a study of brain T cells in children with intractable seizures. Broader study findings: Pre- and post-surgery blood differed in depth, so pre-surgery absences may be undersampling. Patients' HCMV serostatus was unknown; virus specificity rests on CDR3 similarity alone.

The sequenced cases were selected for having the highest brain T cell transcript signatures. Before surgery, patients took at least one anti-epileptic drug. Assay used: immunoSEQ multiplex PCR; TCRdb lists only in-frame clones, some missing. The sample holds under 150,000 clones, approximately 94% seen once. This CDR3 is built from 15 residues. After removal of 4 bases from V and 5 bases from J, the junction contained 8 bases not matched to a gene. Germline CDR1 and CDR2: SGHRS and YFSETQ. About this clone itself: Its target is unknown.

The chain carries TRBV5-1 and TRBJ2-7; the match to TRBD1 covers 11 bases. The sequence was collected from a boy under two years old with hemimegalencephaly and intractable seizures. Sequences were derived from peripheral blood, sampled at surgery. This CDR3 reads CASSRPGTGGDEQYF. DNA for the CDR3: TGCGCCAGCAGCCGCCCCGGGACAGGGGGAGACGAGCAGTACTTC. The variable domain in full, completed from reference TRBV5-1 and TRBJ2-7, reads KAGVTQTPRYLIKTRGQQVTLSCSPISGHRSVSWYQQTPGQGLQFLFEYFSETQRNKGNFPGRFSGRQFSNSRSEMNVSTLELGDSALYLCASSRPGTGGDEQYFGPGTRLTVT.